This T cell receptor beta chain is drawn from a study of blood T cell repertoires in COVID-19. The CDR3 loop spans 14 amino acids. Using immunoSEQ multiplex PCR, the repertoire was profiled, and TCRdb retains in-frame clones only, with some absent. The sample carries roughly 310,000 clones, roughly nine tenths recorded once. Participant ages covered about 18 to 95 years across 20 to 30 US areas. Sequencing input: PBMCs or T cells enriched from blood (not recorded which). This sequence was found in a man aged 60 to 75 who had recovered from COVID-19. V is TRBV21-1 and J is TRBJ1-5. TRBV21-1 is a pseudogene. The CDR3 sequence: CASSKDTNNQPQHF. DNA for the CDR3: TGTGCCAGCAGCAAAGACACTAACAATCAGCCCCAGCATTTT.